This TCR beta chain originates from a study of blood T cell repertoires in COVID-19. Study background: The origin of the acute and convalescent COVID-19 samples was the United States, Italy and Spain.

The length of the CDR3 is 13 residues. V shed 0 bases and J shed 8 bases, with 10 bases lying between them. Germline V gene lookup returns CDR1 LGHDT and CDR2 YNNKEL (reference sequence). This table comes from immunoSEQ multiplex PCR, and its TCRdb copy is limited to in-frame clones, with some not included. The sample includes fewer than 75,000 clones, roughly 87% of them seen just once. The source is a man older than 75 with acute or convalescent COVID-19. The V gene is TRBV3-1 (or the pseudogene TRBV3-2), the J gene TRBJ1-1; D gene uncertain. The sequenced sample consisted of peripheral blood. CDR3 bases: TGTGCCAGCAGCCAAGATTCTGGCGGGGAAGCTTTCTTT. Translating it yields CASSQDSGGEAFF.